This T cell receptor beta chain was found in a study of T-cell memory formation after mild COVID-19. Each CDR3 protein is one row after TCRdb ran MiXCR on the 5' RACE reads. This sample has some 160,000 distinct CDR3 sequences, with 10% to 15% found just once. Trimming cost V 6 bases and J 3 bases; bases outside gene matches: 1. Germline-derived CDR1 and CDR2 are MNHEY and SVGEGT. The length of the CDR3 is 14 residues. This sequence was found in a man aged 18 to 30 who had mild COVID-19 (a few samples of this study predate the infection). Cell type and time point are not known. The V call is TRBV6-2 or TRBV6-3, the J call TRBJ2-6; TRBD1 aligns across 8 bases. The sequenced sample was PBMCs or a T cell subset sorted from them (not recorded which). The CDR3 here is CASSRGRGANVLTF. CDR3 DNA sequence: TGTGCCAGCAGCAGGGGGCGTGGGGCCAACGTCCTGACTTTC.